The sequence of this TCR beta chain was determined in a study of early T cells in non-severe SARS-CoV-2 infection. In the study overall: Chains were unpaired, as sequencing was done on bulk RNA from unsorted whole blood.

This clonotype was seen ten or more times. The antigen is undetermined. In the library, individual cDNA molecules carried attached unique molecular identifiers. Each CDR3 protein is one row after TCRdb ran MiXCR on the 5' RACE reads. Here the sample spans tens of thousands of distinct CDR3 sequences, about 4% being singletons. Trimming stripped 2 bases from V and 8 bases from J, with 13 bases between. This CDR3 is 13 amino acids long. Germline V gene lookup returns CDR1 SQVTM and CDR2 ANQGSEA. Findings and limits, study-wide: VDJdb matches were skewed toward anti-spike CD8 T cell responses.

This TCR derives from an adult who was a healthcare worker with PCR-confirmed SARS-CoV-2 infection or an uninfected control (not recorded which). Sequenced: whole blood. The genes are TRBV29-1 and TRBJ2-4; D is tentatively TRBD1 or TRBD2 (5 bases each). The CDR3 nucleotides are TGCAGCGTTGAAATGGGGGTAGGGGACATTCAGTACTTC. Protein product: CSVEMGVGDIQYF.